This TCR beta chain was identified in a study of T cells in Graves' hyperthyroidism and ophthalmopathy. This clonotype has ten or more counts. Fresh peripheral blood, roughly 10 ml, was the source of the PBMCs. Amplification yielded TCR beta CDR3 regions, with RNA transcripts as the source. First-round RT-PCR with HTBI primers amplified the TCR CDR3 region. One entry per CDR3 protein results from TCRdb running MiXCR on the multiplex PCR reads. The sample lists over 450,000 distinct CDR3 sequences, about 15% occurring once. Input material: blood. The TCR comes from a woman aged 18-35 years with Graves' ophthalmopathy.

The CDR3 region has the DNA TGTGCCAGTAGTATCGGCGAGTACAATGAGCAGTTCTTC. Its protein is CASSIGEYNEQFF. This chain links TRBV19 with TRBJ2-1; D remains unclear. Looked up from germline, CDR1 is LNHDA and CDR2 is SQIVND (reference sequence). The length of the CDR3 is 13 residues. V was cut by 3 bases and J by 4 bases, with 7 bases left in between.